What follows are 25 T cell receptor beta chains derived from one specimen sequenced in a study of blood T cell repertoires in COVID-19. Method: immunoSEQ multiplex PCR; TCRdb's copy keeps in-frame clones and lacks some. The sample has 270,000 or so clones; about four fifths are singletons. The sequencing input was peripheral blood. The receptors stem from a woman aged 45-59 years who had recovered from COVID-19.

The V and J genes are TRBV24-1 and TRBJ2-2; maybe TRBD1 (5 bases). The V end was cut by 4 bases, the J end by 4 bases, with 15 bases between. There are 16 residues in the CDR3. Germline V lookup: CDR1 KGHDR, CDR2 SFDVKD. CDR3 protein: CATSDARQIRTGELFF. The DNA of the CDR3 is TGTGCCACCAGTGACGCGCGACAGATACGCACCGGGGAGCTGTTTTTT.

V gene TRBV5-6 combines with J gene TRBJ1-5; D gene unclear. Germline CDR1 reads SGHDT; CDR2 reads YYEEEE. The CDR3 totals 14 residues. The V gene lost 0 bases and the J gene lost 7 bases, with 11 bases spanning the gap. CDR3 protein: CASSLGQVGQPQHF. CDR3 nucleotides: TGTGCCAGCAGCTTGGGGCAAGTCGGGCAGCCCCAGCATTTT.

This chain uses TRBV7-2 with TRBJ2-1; TRBD2 aligns across 11 bases. CDR3 size: 16 residues. The ends lost 3 bases at V and 7 bases at J; junction bases unmatched: 8. Germline V gene data show CDR1 as SGHTA and CDR2 as FQGNSA. CDR3 nucleotides: TGTGCCAGCAGCTTCACTAGCGGGAGTGAGTGGAATGAGCAGTTCTTC. It specifies CASSFTSGSEWNEQFF.

This chain connects TRBV28 to TRBJ2-3, with a weak D call TRBD2 (5 bases). This CDR3 spans 13 amino acids. Trimming left V 3 bases short and J 5 bases short, with 9 bases between. Germline CDR1 and CDR2: MDHEN and SYDVKM. CDR3 nucleotides: TGTGCCAGCAGTTTCGGAGGAAGAGATACGCAGTATTTT. This translates into CASSFGGRDTQYF.

This clone came up a few times. DNA for the CDR3: TGTGCCTGTAGGTCAGGTTATGGCTACACCTTC. Translation: CACRSGYGYTF. The chain couples TRBV30 to TRBJ1-2; D uncertain. V was pared by 6 bases and J by 5 bases, with 10 bases between. Germline V gene data show CDR1 as GTSNPN and CDR2 as SVGIG (reference sequence). This CDR3 is built from 11 residues.

In DNA, the CDR3 is TGTGCCAGCAGTGGGCAGGGTACCAACTATGGCTACACCTTC. This sequence encodes CASSGQGTNYGYTF. V usage is TRBV2 and J usage is TRBJ1-2, with D possibly TRBD1 on 5 matching bases. The germline V and J ends were trimmed by 4 bases and 2 bases, with 11 bases remaining between them. The CDR3 is 14 amino acids. CDR1 is SNHLY and CDR2 is FYNNEI in the germline V gene. Filled out from reference TRBV2 and TRBJ1-2, the complete variable domain reads EPEVTQTPSHQVTQMGQEVILRCVPISNHLYFYWYRQILGQKVEFLVSFYNNEISEKSEIFDDQFSVERPDGSNFTLKIRSTKLEDSAMYFCASSGQGTNYGYTFGSGTRLTVV.

The V and J genes are TRBV10-3 and TRBJ1-1; possibly TRBD1 for D (6 bases). The CDR3 runs 14 residues. The V end was cut by 6 bases, the J end by 1 base, with 12 bases between. The germline V gene encodes CDR1 ENHRY and CDR2 SYGVKD. CDR3 residues: CAISLQGANTEAFF. As DNA, the CDR3 is TGTGCCATCAGCCTACAGGGTGCGAACACTGAAGCTTTCTTT.

This chain joins TRBV19 and TRBJ1-1; 10 nucleotides line up with TRBD1. Germline loops: CDR1 LNHDA, CDR2 SQIVND (reference sequence). The ends lost 4 bases at V and 5 bases at J; junction bases unmatched: 10. CDR3 length: 16 residues. CDR3 DNA: TGTGCCAGTAGTACTGGTCCGGGACAGGGGAGGACTGAAGCTTTCTTT. This codes for CASSTGPGQGRTEAFF.

The J gene is TRBJ2-7, the V gene TRBV12-3 or TRBV12-4, with TRBD2 identical over 8 bases. The V gene end was trimmed by 8 bases and the J gene end by 4 bases; junction bases not matched to a gene: 7. The CDR3 sequence is 13 residues long. This CDR3 is CASQTSASYEQYF. In DNA form, the CDR3 reads TGTGCCAGCCAGACTAGCGCTTCTTACGAGCAGTACTTC.

The chain joins TRBV30 to TRBJ2-7; a possible D gene is TRBD1 (5 bases). The V end was cut by 4 bases, the J end by 6 bases, with 16 bases between. CDR1 is GTSNPN and CDR2 is SVGIG in the germline V gene (reference sequence). This CDR3 has 13 residues. The CDR3 region is CAWTWGSHVEQYF. DNA for the CDR3: TGTGCCTGGACTTGGGGCTCTCATGTCGAGCAGTACTTC. The variable domain in full, with the rest retrieved from reference TRBV30 and TRBJ2-7, is SQTIHQWPATLVQPVGSPLSLECTVEGTSNPNLYWYRQAAGRGLQLLFYSVGIGQISSEVPQNLSASRPQDRQFILSSKKLLLSDSGFYLCAWTWGSHVEQYFGPGTRLTVT.

The chain recombines TRBV2 with TRBJ2-2; D may be TRBD1 (5 bases). Germline lookup yields CDR1 SNHLY and CDR2 FYNNEI. This CDR3 is 13 amino acids long. Trimming took 4 bases from V and 6 from J, leaving 9 bases between them. The CDR3 nucleotides are TGTGCCAGCAGTGTCAGGGCGGCCGGGGAGCTGTTTTTT. Residues: CASSVRAAGELFF.

The chain links TRBV7-9 to TRBJ2-2, with 7 bases identical to TRBD2. J gave up 8 bases and V 5 bases, and 8 bases lay outside the gene matches. Germline CDR1 and CDR2: SEHNR and FQNEAQ (reference sequence). The CDR3 is 14 amino acids. CDR3 protein: CASSPQRDLGELFF. In nucleotides, the CDR3 is TGTGCCAGCAGCCCACAGCGGGATTTAGGGGAGCTGTTTTTT. Complete variable domain (other parts from reference TRBV7-9 and TRBJ2-2): DTGVSQNPRHKITKRGQNVTFRCDPISEHNRLYWYRQTLGQGPEFLTYFQNEAQLEKSRLLSDRFSAERPKGSFSTLEIQRTEQGDSAMYLCASSPQRDLGELFFGEGSRLTVL.

The chain combines TRBV11-2 with TRBJ2-7; 10 positions match TRBD2. V lost 1 base and J lost 4; bases outside the gene matches: 4. CDR1 is SGHAT, CDR2 FQNNGV, per germline. CDR3 length equals 15 residues. CDR3 amino acids: CASSLGTSGFYEQYF. The CDR3 DNA is TGTGCCAGCAGCTTAGGGACTAGCGGATTTTACGAGCAGTACTTC.

The chain joins TRBV5-5 to TRBJ2-7; tentatively, D is TRBD1 (6 bases). Trimming left V 5 bases short and J 3 bases short, with 15 bases between. The CDR3 loop spans 14 amino acids. Looked up from germline, CDR1 is SGHKS and CDR2 is YYEKEE (reference sequence). CDR3 residues: CASSFSGDDYEQYF. In nucleotides, the CDR3 is TGTGCCAGCAGTTTTTCAGGGGACGACTACGAGCAGTACTTC.

The V gene is TRBV4-3, the J gene TRBJ1-2; the D is unclear. Per germline, CDR1 LGHNA and CDR2 YSLEER. V shed 1 base and J shed 3 bases, with 9 bases lying between them. This CDR3 has 14 residues. The CDR3 DNA follows: TGCGCCAGCAGCCAAGTCGGGGTAGACTATGGCTACACCTTC. It encodes CASSQVGVDYGYTF.

The chain links TRBV5-1 to TRBJ1-1; D unresolved. V was trimmed by 4 bases and J by 3 bases, leaving 13 bases between them. The CDR3 is 14 residues long. Germline CDR1 and CDR2: SGHRS and YFSETQ. In DNA, the CDR3 is TGCGCCAGCAGCCCCGCGGGGTCGGACACTGAAGCTTTCTTT. Translated, it gives CASSPAGSDTEAFF.

The chain recombines TRBV4-1 with TRBJ2-2, with TRBD1 identical over 10 bases. There are 17 residues in the CDR3. Per the germline V gene, CDR1 is MGHRA and CDR2 is YSYEKL. The V segment lost 1 base and the J segment 6 bases; nucleotides outside the gene matches: 8. The CDR3 DNA is TGCGCCAGCAGCCAAGGGCCGGGACAGGGGTTTTCCGGGGAGCTGTTTTTT. It encodes CASSQGPGQGFSGELFF.

The chain uses TRBV11-2 and TRBJ1-1, with TRBD1 identical over 10 bases. Germline V CDR1 and CDR2: SGHAT, FQNNGV. Germline trimming cut 5 bases from V and 3 bases from J; bases unmatched to any gene: 12. The CDR3 runs 17 residues. The CDR3 nucleotides read TGTGCCAGCAGCCCTGGGACAGGGGAGACTGGGGACACTGAAGCTTTCTTT. Protein product: CASSPGTGETGDTEAFF.

This chain uses TRBV7-2 with TRBJ2-2, with D perhaps TRBD1 (6 bases). The CDR3 consists of 15 residues. Trimming shortened V by 6 bases and J by 0 bases, and 11 bases separated the two germline ends. Germline loops: CDR1 SGHTA, CDR2 FQGNSA. The CDR3 protein is CASRWQGTNTGELFF. The CDR3 DNA follows: TGTGCCAGCAGGTGGCAGGGGACGAACACCGGGGAGCTGTTTTTT.

The rearrangement links TRBV6-5 to TRBJ2-7; a possible D gene is TRBD2 (5 bases). This CDR3 comprises 11 residues. The germline V gene encodes CDR1 MNHEY and CDR2 SVGAGI. Trimming removed 8 bases from V and 7 bases from J, with 12 bases in between. CDR3: CASGLGGEQYF. DNA for the CDR3: TGTGCCAGCGGTCTAGGAGGTGAGCAGTACTTC.

This clone appeared once. The genes are TRBV11-1 and TRBJ1-4, with TRBD1 matching 9 bases. Trimming took 5 bases from V and 10 from J; bases not matched to a gene: 5. The CDR3 has 13 residues. Germline loops: CDR1 SGHAT, CDR2 FQDESV (reference sequence). The CDR3 sequence is CASSGQDRGKLFF. The DNA for the CDR3 is TGTGCCAGCAGCGGACAGGACAGGGGAAAACTGTTTTTT.

The rearrangement links TRBV28 to TRBJ1-1, with 11 bases identical to TRBD1. CDR1 MDHEN and CDR2 SYDVKM come from the germline V gene. The V gene end was trimmed by 5 bases and the J gene end by 8 bases; junction bases not matched to a gene: 10. The CDR3 spans 15 residues. The CDR3 reads CASSPLGQGAGEAFF. CDR3 DNA: TGTGCCAGCAGTCCCCTAGGACAGGGGGCGGGGGAAGCTTTCTTT.

This clone has just one count. The chain joins TRBV6-5 to TRBJ2-1, with 8 bases that match TRBD2. Per the germline V gene, CDR1 is MNHEY and CDR2 is SVGAGI. This CDR3 region has 15 residues. V shed 0 bases, J shed 4 bases, and the junction held 2 bases outside the gene matches. The chain's CDR3 is CASSYSTGGYNEQFF. The CDR3 DNA follows: TGTGCCAGCAGTTACTCTACGGGGGGGTACAATGAGCAGTTCTTC.

CDR3 sequence reads: CASSLSEFSGNTIYF. CDR3 DNA: TGTGCCAGCAGTTTGTCTGAGTTCTCTGGAAACACCATATATTTT. The J gene is TRBJ1-3, the V gene TRBV28; D gene unclear. This CDR3 has 15 residues. Per the germline V gene, CDR1 is MDHEN and CDR2 is SYDVKM. V gave up 3 bases and J gave up 0 bases, with 9 bases separating them.

This rearrangement joins TRBV18 to TRBJ2-7, with D possibly matching TRBD2 (6 bases). CDR3 length: 13 amino acids. Trimming cost V 3 bases and J 4 bases, with 10 bases left between them. Germline V lookup: CDR1 KGHSH, CDR2 LQKENI. The CDR3 is CASSPERAYEQYF. DNA of the CDR3: TGTGCCAGCTCACCCGAGCGGGCGTACGAGCAGTACTTC.